Described below is a single T cell receptor (beta chain) sequence and its context. The antigen is not known. Amplification of TCR beta CDR3 regions was performed using RNA transcripts as template. The study used the HTBI primer set for a first-round RT-PCR of the TCR CDR3. TCRdb recomputed calls from the multiplex PCR reads with MiXCR, one row per CDR3 protein. The table lists 300,000 to 400,000 distinct CDR3 sequences, 15% to 20% of them singletons. Any patient presenting with uncontrolled infection, other autoimmune disease, pregnancy or lactation was left out. The PBMCs studied were ones that came from 10 ml fresh peripheral blood. The record originates from a study of T cells in Graves' hyperthyroidism and ophthalmopathy. Whole-study results and caveats: Ophthalmopathy prediction by the model preceded onset by a median approximately six months.

Trimming shortened V by 7 bases and J by 6 bases, and 19 bases separated the two germline ends. The CDR3 runs 15 residues. Germline CDR1 reads MNHEY; CDR2 reads SMNVEV (reference sequence). Sequencing used blood. This sequence joins TRBV27 and TRBJ1-5, with D maybe TRBD1 (5 bases). The TCR comes from a woman in her forties or fifties with Graves' hyperthyroidism. The CDR3 nucleotides read TGTGCCAGCACCCCGCGGGGCGGGTTTTCTCAGCCCCAGCATTTT. It translates to CASTPRGGFSQPQHF.